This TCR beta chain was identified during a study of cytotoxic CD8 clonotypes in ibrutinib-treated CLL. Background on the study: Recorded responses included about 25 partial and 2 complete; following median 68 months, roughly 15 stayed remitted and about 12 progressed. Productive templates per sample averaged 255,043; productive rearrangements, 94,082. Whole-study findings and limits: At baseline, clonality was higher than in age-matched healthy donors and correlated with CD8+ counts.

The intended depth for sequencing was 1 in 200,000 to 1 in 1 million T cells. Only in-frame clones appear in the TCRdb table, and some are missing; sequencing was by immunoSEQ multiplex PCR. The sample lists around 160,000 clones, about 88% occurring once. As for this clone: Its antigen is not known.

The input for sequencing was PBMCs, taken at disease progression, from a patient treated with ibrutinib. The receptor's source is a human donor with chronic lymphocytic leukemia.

The CDR3 loop is CASSRHPFSNTEAFF. In DNA form, the CDR3 reads TGTGCCAGCAGCCGCCATCCGTTTTCGAACACTGAAGCTTTCTTT. The chain combines TRBV5-6 with TRBJ1-1; D remains unclear. The germline gives CDR1 SGHDT, CDR2 YYEEEE. The CDR3 has 15 amino acids. The V gene lost 4 bases and the J gene lost 1 base, with 14 bases spanning the gap.